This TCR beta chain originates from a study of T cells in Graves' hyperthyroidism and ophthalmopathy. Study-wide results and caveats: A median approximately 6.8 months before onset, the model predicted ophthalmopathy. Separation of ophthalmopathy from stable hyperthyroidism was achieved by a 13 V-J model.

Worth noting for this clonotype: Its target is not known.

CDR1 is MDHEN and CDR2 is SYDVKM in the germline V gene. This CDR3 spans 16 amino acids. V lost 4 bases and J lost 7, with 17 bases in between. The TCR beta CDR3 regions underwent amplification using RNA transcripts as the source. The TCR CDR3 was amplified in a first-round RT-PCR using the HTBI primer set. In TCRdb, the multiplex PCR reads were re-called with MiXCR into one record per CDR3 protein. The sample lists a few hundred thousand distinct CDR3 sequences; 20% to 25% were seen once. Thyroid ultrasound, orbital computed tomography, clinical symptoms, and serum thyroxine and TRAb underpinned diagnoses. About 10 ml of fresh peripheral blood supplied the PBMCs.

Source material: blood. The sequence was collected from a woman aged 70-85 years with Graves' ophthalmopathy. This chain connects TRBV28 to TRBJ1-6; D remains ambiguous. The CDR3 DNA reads TGTGCCAGCAGTTCCCCCGGGCTAGGAAAAAATTCACCCCTCCACTTT. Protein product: CASSSPGLGKNSPLHF.